These T cell receptor beta chains were read from a single sample in a study. TCRdb ran MiXCR on the reads and lists one entry per CDR3 protein. The table includes approximately 4,800 distinct CDR3 sequences, over 7.5% detected once. Sequencing used CD4+ T cells from peripheral blood. Receptors were obtained from a human donor with rheumatoid arthritis. The CDR3 runs from the conserved cysteine through the conserved F or W. Fields, in order: J gene, D gene, clone size, V gene, CDR3 protein, CDR3 DNA. D genes are given only for firm matches. Clone size is given for some rows only: seen once, a few or many times, or a class if the clone is expanded.

j_call: TRBJ2-3; d_call: .; clone_size: medium-sized; v_call: TRBV2; cdr3_aa: CASRGSTDTQYF; cdr3_nt: TGTGCCAGCAGGGGAAGTACGGATACGCAGTATTTT
j_call: TRBJ1-5; d_call: .; clone_size: many; v_call: TRBV7-2; cdr3_aa: CASSTQGQGQPQHF; cdr3_nt: TGTGCCAGCAGCACACAGGGTCAGGGTCAGCCCCAGCATTTT
j_call: TRBJ1-5; d_call: .; clone_size: many; v_call: TRBV20-1; cdr3_aa: CSARDLARGIGNQPQHF; cdr3_nt: TGCAGTGCTAGAGATCTCGCTCGAGGGATCGGTAATCAGCCCCAGCATTTT
j_call: TRBJ1-5; d_call: .; clone_size: few; v_call: TRBV6-1; cdr3_aa: CASSPATSTGSDQPQHF; cdr3_nt: TGTGCCAGCAGTCCAGCGACTAGTACGGGGAGCGATCAGCCCCAGCATTTT
j_call: TRBJ2-5; d_call: TRBD1; clone_size: many; v_call: TRBV7-2; cdr3_aa: CASSLTGQGGQTQYF; cdr3_nt: TGTGCCAGCAGCTTAACGGGACAGGGGGGGCAGACCCAGTACTTC
j_call: TRBJ1-4; d_call: .; clone_size: few; v_call: TRBV29-1; cdr3_aa: CSVDGGGEKLFF; cdr3_nt: TGCAGCGTTGATGGGGGGGGTGAAAAACTGTTTTTT
j_call: TRBJ1-5; d_call: TRBD1; clone_size: medium-sized; v_call: TRBV30; cdr3_aa: CAYTTGGGNQPQHF; cdr3_nt: TGTGCCTATACGACAGGGGGCGGGAATCAGCCCCAGCATTTT
j_call: TRBJ2-7; d_call: .; clone_size: medium-sized; v_call: TRBV29-1; cdr3_aa: CSVEVTGYEQYF; cdr3_nt: TGCAGCGTTGAAGTGACGGGCTACGAGCAGTACTTC
j_call: TRBJ2-7; d_call: TRBD2; clone_size: medium-sized; v_call: TRBV7-9; cdr3_aa: CASSLDIFGTSGPYEQYF; cdr3_nt: TGTGCCAGCAGCTTAGACATATTCGGGACTAGCGGTCCCTACGAGCAGTACTTC
j_call: TRBJ1-5; d_call: .; clone_size: medium-sized; v_call: TRBV6-1; cdr3_aa: CASSGAPRGNQPQHF; cdr3_nt: TGTGCCAGCAGTGGCGCCCCTCGGGGCAATCAGCCCCAGCATTTT
j_call: TRBJ2-1; d_call: .; clone_size: many; v_call: TRBV11-3; cdr3_aa: CASSLGASSNEQFF; cdr3_nt: TGTGCCAGCAGCTTAGGGGCTAGTAGCAATGAGCAGTTCTTC
j_call: TRBJ2-7; d_call: .; clone_size: few; v_call: TRBV3-1; cdr3_aa: CASSQDAGLAPYF; cdr3_nt: TGTGCCAGCAGCCAAGATGCGGGTCTAGCACCGTACTTC
j_call: TRBJ2-1; d_call: .; clone_size: few; v_call: TRBV19; cdr3_aa: CASSILGREQFF; cdr3_nt: TGTGCCAGTAGTATTCTAGGTCGTGAGCAGTTCTTC
j_call: TRBJ1-5; d_call: .; clone_size: many; v_call: TRBV7-2; cdr3_aa: CASSLTNDQPQHF; cdr3_nt: TGTGCCAGCAGTCTAACAAACGATCAGCCCCAGCATTTT
j_call: TRBJ2-7; d_call: TRBD1; clone_size: many; v_call: TRBV29-1; cdr3_aa: CSVEGDRGTYEQYF; cdr3_nt: TGCAGCGTCGAGGGGGACAGGGGCACGTACGAGCAGTACTTC
j_call: TRBJ2-3; d_call: .; clone_size: medium-sized; v_call: TRBV20-1; cdr3_aa: CSASSASADTQYF; cdr3_nt: TGCAGTGCTAGTTCAGCTAGCGCAGATACGCAGTATTTT
j_call: TRBJ2-3; d_call: .; clone_size: many; v_call: TRBV29-1; cdr3_aa: CSVLASGTDTQYF; cdr3_nt: TGCAGCGTTTTGGCTAGCGGCACAGATACGCAGTATTTT
j_call: TRBJ2-1; d_call: .; clone_size: many; v_call: TRBV7-3; cdr3_aa: CASSLGLGEQFF; cdr3_nt: TGTGCCAGCAGTTTAGGACTGGGTGAGCAGTTCTTC
j_call: TRBJ1-2; d_call: .; clone_size: many; v_call: TRBV29-1; cdr3_aa: CSVGRQEPYGYTF; cdr3_nt: TGCAGCGTTGGAAGACAGGAGCCCTATGGCTACACCTTC
j_call: TRBJ1-2; d_call: .; clone_size: many; v_call: TRBV29-1; cdr3_aa: CSVDLLGDSRGYTF; cdr3_nt: TGCAGCGTTGATCTTCTCGGGGACTCAAGGGGCTACACCTTC
j_call: TRBJ1-6; d_call: .; clone_size: medium-sized; v_call: TRBV7-8; cdr3_aa: CASSFQILGGSPLHF; cdr3_nt: TGTGCCAGCAGCTTTCAAATCCTCGGTGGTTCACCCCTCCACTTT
j_call: TRBJ2-2; d_call: TRBD1; clone_size: few; v_call: TRBV29-1; cdr3_aa: CSVCGTGGFAGELFF; cdr3_nt: TGCAGCGTGTGCGGGACAGGGGGCTTTGCCGGGGAGCTGTTTTTT
j_call: TRBJ1-3; d_call: .; clone_size: many; v_call: TRBV4-1; cdr3_aa: CASRPRNSGNTIYF; cdr3_nt: TGCGCCAGCAGGCCCAGAAACTCTGGAAACACCATATATTTT
j_call: TRBJ2-2; d_call: .; clone_size: few; v_call: TRBV7-2; cdr3_aa: CASSLKHSTGELFF; cdr3_nt: TGTGCCAGCAGCTTAAAACATTCCACCGGGGAGCTGTTTTTT
j_call: TRBJ1-5; d_call: .; clone_size: medium-sized; v_call: TRBV20-1; cdr3_aa: CSARPLRDNYQPQHF; cdr3_nt: TGCAGTGCCAGACCCCTCCGGGACAACTATCAGCCCCAGCATTTT
j_call: TRBJ2-3; d_call: .; clone_size: many; v_call: TRBV12-5; cdr3_aa: CASGPSTGTVTDTQYF; cdr3_nt: TGTGCTAGTGGTCCCTCGACCGGGACCGTGACAGATACGCAGTATTTT
j_call: TRBJ2-5; d_call: TRBD2; clone_size: many; v_call: TRBV20-1; cdr3_aa: CSAPGLAGETQYF; cdr3_nt: TGCAGTGCTCCGGGACTAGCGGGAGAGACCCAGTACTTC
j_call: TRBJ2-3; d_call: TRBD2; clone_size: many; v_call: TRBV30; cdr3_aa: CASMVIAGVVDTQYF; cdr3_nt: TGTGCCTCGATGGTGATAGCGGGAGTGGTAGATACGCAGTATTTT
j_call: TRBJ2-7; d_call: TRBD2; clone_size: many; v_call: TRBV20-1; cdr3_aa: CSARDGAGTSGMYEQYF; cdr3_nt: TGCAGTGCTAGAGATGGGGCCGGGACTAGCGGGATGTACGAGCAGTACTTC
j_call: TRBJ2-7; d_call: .; clone_size: many; v_call: TRBV11-2; cdr3_aa: CASSLVLGYEQYF; cdr3_nt: TGTGCCAGCAGCTTAGTGTTGGGTTACGAGCAGTACTTC
j_call: TRBJ1-2; d_call: .; clone_size: .; v_call: TRBV11-3; cdr3_aa: CASSPGQIYGYTF; cdr3_nt: TGTGCCAGCAGCCCCGGACAGATTTATGGCTACACCTTC
j_call: TRBJ2-7; d_call: .; clone_size: medium-sized; v_call: TRBV29-1; cdr3_aa: CSAGTLEQYF; cdr3_nt: TGCAGCGCCGGCACCCTGGAGCAGTACTTC
j_call: TRBJ2-1; d_call: TRBD2; clone_size: medium-sized; v_call: TRBV2; cdr3_aa: CATATPSGRDEQFF; cdr3_nt: TGTGCCACCGCTACGCCTAGCGGCCGGGATGAGCAGTTCTTC
j_call: TRBJ2-3; d_call: .; clone_size: medium-sized; v_call: TRBV4-2; cdr3_aa: CASSQAADTQYF; cdr3_nt: TGTGCCAGCAGCCAAGCGGCGGATACGCAGTATTTT
j_call: TRBJ2-3; d_call: .; clone_size: many; v_call: TRBV9; cdr3_aa: CASSPAGDTQYF; cdr3_nt: TGTGCCAGCAGCCCGGCGGGGGATACGCAGTATTTT
j_call: TRBJ2-1; d_call: .; clone_size: .; v_call: TRBV24-1; cdr3_aa: CATSDPGNEQFF; cdr3_nt: TGTGCCACCAGTGATCCAGGCAATGAGCAGTTCTTC
j_call: TRBJ1-2; d_call: .; clone_size: medium-sized; v_call: TRBV20-1; cdr3_aa: CSASGPGGGYTF; cdr3_nt: TGCAGTGCTAGTGGTCCCGGGGGTGGCTACACCTTC
j_call: TRBJ2-3; d_call: TRBD1; clone_size: medium-sized; v_call: TRBV7-3; cdr3_aa: CASSGTGQGADTQYF; cdr3_nt: TGTGCCAGCAGCGGGACGGGACAGGGGGCAGATACGCAGTATTTT
j_call: TRBJ2-1; d_call: TRBD2; clone_size: few; v_call: TRBV28; cdr3_aa: CASPPGLAENPSYNEQFF; cdr3_nt: TGTGCCAGCCCACCAGGACTAGCGGAAAACCCCTCCTACAATGAGCAGTTCTTC
j_call: TRBJ2-6; d_call: TRBD1; clone_size: medium-sized; v_call: TRBV20-1; cdr3_aa: CSAREVGTGGSGANVLTF; cdr3_nt: TGCAGTGCTAGAGAGGTTGGGACAGGGGGATCCGGGGCCAACGTCCTGACTTTC
j_call: TRBJ1-5; d_call: .; clone_size: many; v_call: TRBV19; cdr3_aa: CASSRAAGRYYSNQPQHF; cdr3_nt: TGTGCCAGTAGTAGGGCCGCCGGGAGGTATTATAGCAATCAGCCCCAGCATTTT
j_call: TRBJ2-1; d_call: .; clone_size: few; v_call: TRBV11-2; cdr3_aa: CASSKLRSLGAPGMDEQFF; cdr3_nt: TGTGCCAGCAGTAAGCTTAGAAGTCTCGGGGCGCCCGGTATGGATGAGCAGTTCTTC
j_call: TRBJ2-7; d_call: .; clone_size: medium-sized; v_call: TRBV2; cdr3_aa: CASLSRTSYEQYF; cdr3_nt: TGTGCCAGCCTCTCCCGTACCTCCTACGAGCAGTACTTC
j_call: TRBJ2-7; d_call: TRBD2; clone_size: many; v_call: TRBV20-1; cdr3_aa: CSASPGLAGALLPYEQYF; cdr3_nt: TGCAGTGCTAGCCCCGGACTAGCGGGAGCGCTCCTCCCCTACGAGCAGTACTTC
j_call: TRBJ2-3; d_call: .; clone_size: medium-sized; v_call: TRBV6-1; cdr3_aa: CASREARSSIGTDTQYF; cdr3_nt: TGTGCCAGCAGGGAAGCCCGGTCTAGCATTGGCACAGATACGCAGTATTTT
j_call: TRBJ2-3; d_call: .; clone_size: few; v_call: TRBV28; cdr3_aa: CASSPNRVQDTQYF; cdr3_nt: TGTGCCAGCAGTCCGAACAGGGTTCAAGATACGCAGTATTTT
j_call: TRBJ1-1; d_call: TRBD1; clone_size: many; v_call: TRBV3-1; cdr3_aa: CASSPNDRGPTEAFF; cdr3_nt: TGTGCCAGCAGCCCGAACGACAGGGGGCCAACTGAAGCTTTCTTT
j_call: TRBJ2-7; d_call: .; clone_size: .; v_call: TRBV2; cdr3_aa: CASTVGGLYEQYF; cdr3_nt: TGTGCCAGCACGGTGGGCGGACTCTACGAGCAGTACTTC
j_call: TRBJ1-1; d_call: .; clone_size: medium-sized; v_call: TRBV3-1; cdr3_aa: CASSQVPGVAEAFF; cdr3_nt: TGTGCCAGCAGCCAAGTCCCGGGGGTGGCTGAAGCTTTCTTT
j_call: TRBJ1-2; d_call: .; clone_size: few; v_call: TRBV18; cdr3_aa: CASSPDGDYGYTF; cdr3_nt: TGTGCCAGCTCACCGGACGGAGACTATGGCTACACCTTC
j_call: TRBJ1-4; d_call: .; clone_size: few; v_call: TRBV19; cdr3_aa: CASSDTYRNEKLFF; cdr3_nt: TGTGCCAGTAGCGACACTTATCGGAATGAAAAACTGTTTTTT
j_call: TRBJ1-1; d_call: TRBD1; clone_size: medium-sized; v_call: TRBV7-9; cdr3_aa: CASSSFPGQGFSNTEAFF; cdr3_nt: TGTGCCAGCAGCTCCTTCCCGGGACAGGGTTTTTCAAACACTGAAGCTTTCTTT
j_call: TRBJ2-3; d_call: .; clone_size: many; v_call: TRBV12-3/TRBV12-4; cdr3_aa: CASSSGLDRDTQYF; cdr3_nt: TGTGCCAGCAGTTCGGGACTGGATAGAGATACGCAGTATTTT